This T cell receptor (beta chain) was found in a study of early T cells in non-severe SARS-CoV-2 infection. Across the whole study: Chains were unpaired, as sequencing was done on bulk RNA from unsorted whole blood. Study observations and caveats: There was a bias toward anti-spike CD8 responses in VDJdb matching, which missed private and CD4 specificities.

Each cDNA molecule carried a unique molecular identifier. Via MiXCR, TCRdb re-called the 5' RACE reads, giving one row per CDR3 protein. This repertoire shows around 89,000 distinct CDR3 sequences, around 15% found once; its top ten account for around 0.5%. Comments on this clonotype: Antigen specificity is unknown.

The receptor comes from an adult who was a healthcare worker with PCR-confirmed SARS-CoV-2 infection or an uninfected control (not recorded which). The sample was whole blood.

The CDR3 bases are TGCAGCGTTGATTTGGGGGGGCTCAATGAGCAGTTCTTC. This gives the protein CSVDLGGLNEQFF. J is TRBJ2-1 and V is TRBV29-1; a weak D match, TRBD2 (7 bases). Trimming cost V 3 bases and J 6 bases, with 12 bases left between them. CDR1 is SQVTM, CDR2 ANQGSEA, per germline. The CDR3 spans 13 residues.